These 6 T cell receptor beta chains were sequenced from one sample in a study of tumor and adjacent non-tumor tissue in lung cancer listed by TCRdb under 2018. RNA was extracted from bulk unsorted tissue and checked for quality with a NanoDrop ND-1000 and an Agilent 2100. The normal lung samples consisted of distant non-tumor tissue collected more than 3 cm from the tumor edge. The library came from multiplex PCR. This sample was sequenced with an Illumina HiSeq 2500. TCRbeta libraries were constructed through three rounds of nested PCR with primers (Table S4) according to protocols modified from ARM-PCR. In-frame beta chains were kept once TCRdb had trimmed the public reads at Q25 with fastp and called clones with MiXCR. Each entry is one CDR3 protein sequence, shown with its most common DNA and genes. This sample comprises 100,000 or so distinct CDR3 sequences, 55% to 65% of them detected only once. The leading ten clones occupy around 20% of the sample.

Input material: distant non-tumor lung tissue. Receptor source: a man younger than 45 with non-small cell lung cancer.

This clonotype was seen at least ten times. The J gene is TRBJ2-1, the V gene TRBV7-9; 10 bases line up with TRBD2. The length of the CDR3 is 15 residues. V lost 4 bases, J lost 7 bases, and 7 bases stayed unmatched. CDR1 is SEHNR, CDR2 FQNEAQ, per germline (reference sequence). The CDR3, as DNA: TGTGCCAGCAGCTCCCTAGCGGGAGAGGGAAATGAGCAGTTCTTC. Amino acids: CASSSLAGEGNEQFF. Full variable domain (missing parts from reference TRBV7-9 and TRBJ2-1): DTGVSQNPRHKITKRGQNVTFRCDPISEHNRLYWYRQTLGQGPEFLTYFQNEAQLEKSRLLSDRFSAERPKGSFSTLEIQRTEQGDSAMYLCASSSLAGEGNEQFFGPGTRLTVL.

This clonotype was seen only once. Relative to the germline gene, one junction end is altered; a read error may explain this. V is TRBV11-2 and J is TRBJ1-2; no firm D call. Germline assignment: CDR1 SGHAT and CDR2 FQNNGV. This CDR3 contains 12 residues. The CDR3 coding sequence is TGTACCAGCAGCTTAAGTGGCTATGGCTACACCTTC. As protein: CTSSLSGYGYTF.

With respect to this clonotype: A read error may produce the germline difference seen at one junction end. V gene TRBV10-3 combines with J gene TRBJ1-2; possibly TRBD1 for D (5 bases). Germline lookup yields CDR1 ENHRY and CDR2 SYGVKD. CDR3 length equals 14 residues. The CDR3 DNA follows: TGTGCCATCAGTGAAGATGGGGCAGGCTATGACTACACCTTC. It yields the protein CAISEDGAGYDYTF.

As concerns this clonotype: The junction and the germline gene differ at one end; a read error may be behind it. The chain uses TRBV12-3 or TRBV12-4 and TRBJ1-1; no reliable D call. This CDR3 is built from 14 residues. CDR3 DNA sequence: TGTGCCAACACCGTCAGGCTCATGAACACTGTAGCTTTCTTT. This sequence encodes CANTVRLMNTVAFF.

This clonotype showed up just a few times. One base away lies a much larger clone, so this may be a sequencing read error. The chain employs TRBV4-1 and TRBJ2-5; D may be TRBD1 or TRBD2 (5 bases each). Per the germline V gene, CDR1 is MGHRA and CDR2 is YSYEKL. This CDR3 has 16 amino acids. Trimming stripped 1 base from V and 5 bases from J, with 17 bases between. The CDR3 sequence is CASSQGTGTLRETQYF. In DNA, the CDR3 is TGCGCCAGCAGCCAAGGGACCGGGACCCTGAGGGAGACCCAGTACTTC.

The chain uses TRBV29-1 and TRBJ2-7, with unresolved D. V dropped 4 bases and J dropped 5 bases, with 12 bases sitting between them. CDR1 and CDR2 (germline): SQVTM, ANQGSEA. This CDR3 region has 12 residues. The CDR3 DNA reads TGCAGCGTTGCCAAGGGCACCCACGAGCAGTACTTC. This gives the protein CSVAKGTHEQYF.